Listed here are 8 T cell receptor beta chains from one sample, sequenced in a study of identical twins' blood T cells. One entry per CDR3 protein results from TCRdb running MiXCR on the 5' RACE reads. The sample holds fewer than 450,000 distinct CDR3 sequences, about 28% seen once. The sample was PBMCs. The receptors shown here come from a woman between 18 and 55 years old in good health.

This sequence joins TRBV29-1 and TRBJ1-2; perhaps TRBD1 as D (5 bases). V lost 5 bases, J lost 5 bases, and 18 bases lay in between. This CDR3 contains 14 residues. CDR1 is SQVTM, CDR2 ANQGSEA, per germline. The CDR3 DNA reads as TGCAGCGTTACCCTGAGGGGTGTCGGGTATGGCTACACCTTC. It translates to CSVTLRGVGYGYTF.

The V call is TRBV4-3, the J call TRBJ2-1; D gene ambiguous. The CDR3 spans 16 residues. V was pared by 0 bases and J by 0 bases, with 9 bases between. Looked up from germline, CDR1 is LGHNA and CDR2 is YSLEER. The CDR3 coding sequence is TGCGCCAGCAGCCAAGATCGCCCGAGCTCCTACAATGAGCAGTTCTTC. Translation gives CASSQDRPSSYNEQFF.

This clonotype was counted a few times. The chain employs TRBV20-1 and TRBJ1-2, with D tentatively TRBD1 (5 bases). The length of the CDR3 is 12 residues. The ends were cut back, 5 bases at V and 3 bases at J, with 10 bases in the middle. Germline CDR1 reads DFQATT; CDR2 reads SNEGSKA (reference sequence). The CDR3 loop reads CSASTGDYGYTF. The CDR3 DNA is TGCAGTGCTTCTACAGGAGACTATGGCTACACCTTC.

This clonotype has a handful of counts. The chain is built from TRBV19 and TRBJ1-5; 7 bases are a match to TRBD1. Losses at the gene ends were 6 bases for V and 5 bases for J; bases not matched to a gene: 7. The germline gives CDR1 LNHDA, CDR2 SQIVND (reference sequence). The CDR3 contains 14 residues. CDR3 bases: TGTGCCAGTAGCAGCCAGGGGGAGCATCAGCCCCAGCATTTT. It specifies CASSSQGEHQPQHF.

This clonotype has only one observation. CDR3 sequence reads: CATKGYNEQFF. The CDR3 nucleotides read TGTGCCACCAAGGGCTACAATGAGCAGTTCTTC. The rearrangement joins TRBV15 to TRBJ2-1; D not resolved. The germline gives CDR1 LNHNV, CDR2 YYDKDF (reference sequence). The CDR3 runs 11 residues. The V end lost 7 bases, the J end lost 3 bases, and 4 bases lay between the germline ends.

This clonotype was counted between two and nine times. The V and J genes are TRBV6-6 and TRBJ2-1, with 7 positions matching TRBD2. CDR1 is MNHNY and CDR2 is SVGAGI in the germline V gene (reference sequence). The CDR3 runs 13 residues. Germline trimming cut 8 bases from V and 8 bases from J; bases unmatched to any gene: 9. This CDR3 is CASLPGRADEQFF. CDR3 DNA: TGTGCCAGCCTTCCAGGGAGGGCCGATGAGCAGTTCTTC.

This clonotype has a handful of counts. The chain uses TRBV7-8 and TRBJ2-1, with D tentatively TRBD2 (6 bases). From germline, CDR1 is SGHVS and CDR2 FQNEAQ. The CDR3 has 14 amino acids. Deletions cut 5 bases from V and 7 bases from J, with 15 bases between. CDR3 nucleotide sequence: TGTGCCAGCAGCCATGGCGGGGACCGAAATGAGCAGTTCTTC. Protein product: CASSHGGDRNEQFF.

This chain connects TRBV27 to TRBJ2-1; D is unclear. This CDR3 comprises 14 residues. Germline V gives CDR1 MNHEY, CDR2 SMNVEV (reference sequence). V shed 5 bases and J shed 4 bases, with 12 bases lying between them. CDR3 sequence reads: CASSTFGPYNEQFF. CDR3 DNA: TGTGCCAGCAGTACGTTCGGGCCTTACAATGAGCAGTTCTTC.